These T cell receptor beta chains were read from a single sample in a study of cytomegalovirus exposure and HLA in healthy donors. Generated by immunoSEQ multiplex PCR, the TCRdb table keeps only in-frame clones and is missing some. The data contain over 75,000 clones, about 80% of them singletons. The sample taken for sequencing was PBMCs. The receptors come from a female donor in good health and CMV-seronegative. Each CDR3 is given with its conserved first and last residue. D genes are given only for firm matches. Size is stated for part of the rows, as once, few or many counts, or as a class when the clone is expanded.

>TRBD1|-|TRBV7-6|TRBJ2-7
CASSAGQGPFYEQYF
TGTGCCAGCAGCGCAGGACAGGGGCCCTTCTACGAGCAGTACTTC
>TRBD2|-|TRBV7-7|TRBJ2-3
CASSLLAGAGDTQYF
TGTGCTAGCAGCTTATTAGCGGGAGCTGGAGATACGCAGTATTTT
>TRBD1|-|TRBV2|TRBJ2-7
CASTGGSFEQYF
TGTGCCAGTACAGGGGGCTCTTTCGAGCAGTACTTC
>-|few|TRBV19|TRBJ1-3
CASSPLDTSGNTIYF
TGTGCCAGTAGCCCCCTGGACACCTCTGGAAACACCATATATTTT
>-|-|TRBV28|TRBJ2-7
CASSLSGRLAYEQYF
TGTGCCAGCAGTTTATCGGGGAGGTTGGCCTACGAGCAGTACTTC
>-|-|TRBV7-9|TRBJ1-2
CASQSPVSGGYTF
TGTGCCAGCCAATCGCCAGTTTCGGGAGGCTACACCTTC
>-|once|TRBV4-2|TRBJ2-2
CASSPLLSPGELFF
TGTGCCAGCAGCCCCTTACTATCCCCCGGGGAGCTGTTTTTT
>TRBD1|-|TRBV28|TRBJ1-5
CASIRTGDQPQHF
TGTGCCAGCATAAGGACAGGGGATCAGCCCCAGCATTTT
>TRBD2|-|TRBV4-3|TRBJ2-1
CASSQDRGGILYNEQFF
TGCGCCAGCAGCCAAGATCGCGGGGGGATACTGTACAATGAGCAGTTCTTC
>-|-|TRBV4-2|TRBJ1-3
CASSQEVASSSGNTIYF
TGTGCCAGCAGCCAAGAAGTAGCAAGCAGCTCTGGAAACACCATATATTTT
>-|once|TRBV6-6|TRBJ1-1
CASSLQGGKAFF
TGTGCCAGCAGTTTACAGGGCGGCAAAGCTTTCTTT
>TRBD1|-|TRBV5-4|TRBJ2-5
CASSRQGAGETQYF
TGTGCCAGCAGCCGACAGGGGGCGGGGGAGACCCAGTACTTC
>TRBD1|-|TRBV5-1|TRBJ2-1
CASSFSRTGWWVDEQFF
TGCGCCAGCAGCTTTTCCCGGACAGGGTGGTGGGTGGATGAGCAGTTCTTC
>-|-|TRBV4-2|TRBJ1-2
CASSQVTDYGYTF
TGTGCCAGCAGCCAAGTAACAGACTATGGCTACACCTTC
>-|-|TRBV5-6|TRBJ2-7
CASSFAWGAYEQYF
TGTGCCAGCAGCTTTGCTTGGGGGGCCTACGAGCAGTACTTC
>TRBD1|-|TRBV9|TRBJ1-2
CASSVRDRLSLNYGYTF
TGTGCCAGCAGCGTGCGGGACAGGCTTTCTCTGAACTATGGCTACACCTTC
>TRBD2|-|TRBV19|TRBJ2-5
CASSPGPGLGGETQYF
TGTGCCAGTAGCCCTGGTCCGGGACTAGGCGGAGAGACCCAGTACTTC
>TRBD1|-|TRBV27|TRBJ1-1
CASSTRQGPGTEAFF
TGTGCCAGCAGTACCAGACAGGGGCCGGGCACTGAAGCTTTCTTT
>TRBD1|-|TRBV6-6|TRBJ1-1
CASSTGGREAFF
TGTGCCAGCAGTACAGGGGGCCGTGAAGCTTTCTTT
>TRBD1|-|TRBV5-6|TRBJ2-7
CASSLERGTVDYEQYF
TGTGCCAGCAGCTTGGAGCGTGGGACAGTAGACTACGAGCAGTACTTC
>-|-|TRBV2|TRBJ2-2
CASLRDNRGGELFF
TGTGCCAGCCTAAGGGACAACCGGGGCGGGGAGCTGTTTTTT
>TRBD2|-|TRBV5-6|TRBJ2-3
CASSSGLASTDTQYF
TGTGCCAGCAGCTCCGGACTAGCGAGCACAGATACGCAGTATTTT
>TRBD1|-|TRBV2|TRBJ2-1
CASSLTGVEQFF
TGTGCCAGCAGTCTCACAGGGGTTGAGCAGTTCTTC
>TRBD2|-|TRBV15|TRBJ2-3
CATSRVAGGLTDTQYF
TGTGCCACCAGCAGAGTAGCGGGGGGTCTCACAGATACGCAGTATTTT
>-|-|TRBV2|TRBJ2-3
CASSEGGTQYF
TGTGCCAGCAGTGAGGGGGGTACGCAGTATTTT
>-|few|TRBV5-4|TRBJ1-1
CASRQVRGNIDTEAFF
TGTGCCAGCAGGCAGGTTAGGGGGAATATCGACACTGAAGCTTTCTTT
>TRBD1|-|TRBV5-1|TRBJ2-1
CASSTDRVYNEQFF
TGCGCCAGCAGCACGGACAGGGTCTACAATGAGCAGTTCTTC
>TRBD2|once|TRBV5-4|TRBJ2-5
CASSAGGANQETQYF
TGTGCCAGCAGCGCCGGGGGGGCTAATCAAGAGACCCAGTACTTC
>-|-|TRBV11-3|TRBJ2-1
CASSSELASEQFF
TGTGCCAGCAGCTCCGAATTAGCTTCTGAGCAGTTCTTC
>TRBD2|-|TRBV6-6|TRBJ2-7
CASREGQRYEQYF
TGTGCCTCCCGGGAGGGTCAGCGTTACGAGCAGTACTTC
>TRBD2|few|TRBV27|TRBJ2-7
CASSLAGGAYEQYF
TGTGCCAGCAGTTTAGCGGGAGGAGCCTACGAGCAGTACTTC
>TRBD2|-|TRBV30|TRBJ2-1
CAWSVEGTSGGNEQFF
TGTGCCTGGAGTGTAGAGGGGACTAGCGGGGGGAATGAGCAGTTCTTC
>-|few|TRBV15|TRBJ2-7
CATSPYTFEQYF
TGTGCCACCAGCCCTTACACCTTCGAGCAGTACTTC
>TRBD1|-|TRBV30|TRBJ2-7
CAWSKDRVTYEQYF
TGTGCCTGGAGCAAAGACAGGGTAACCTACGAGCAGTACTTC
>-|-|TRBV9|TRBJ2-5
CASSVDRVQETQYF
TGTGCCAGCAGCGTAGACAGGGTCCAAGAGACCCAGTACTTC
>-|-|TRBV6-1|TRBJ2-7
CASRREGTGFYEQYF
TGTGCCAGCAGACGGGAGGGGACAGGGTTCTACGAGCAGTACTTC
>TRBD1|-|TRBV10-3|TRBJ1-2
CAISLQGRTNYGYTF
TGTGCCATCAGTCTACAGGGGCGTACTAACTATGGCTACACCTTC
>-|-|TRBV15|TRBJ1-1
CATSRQGPQNTEAFF
TGTGCCACCAGCAGACAGGGGCCGCAGAACACTGAAGCTTTCTTT
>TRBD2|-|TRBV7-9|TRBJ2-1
CASSFGTSGLEQNNEQFF
TGTGCCAGCAGCTTCGGGACTAGCGGGCTAGAACAGAACAATGAGCAGTTCTTC
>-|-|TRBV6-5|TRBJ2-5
CASSFTGGRGETQYF
TGTGCCAGCAGTTTTACGGGGGGCCGGGGGGAGACCCAGTACTTC
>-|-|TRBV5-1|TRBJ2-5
CASSLRAGQETQYF
TGCGCCAGCAGCTTGAGAGCGGGCCAAGAGACCCAGTACTTC
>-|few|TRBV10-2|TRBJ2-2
CASSEGTKWTGELFF
TGCGCCAGCAGTGAGGGCACCAAGTGGACCGGGGAGCTGTTTTTT
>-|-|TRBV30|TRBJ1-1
CACRTVGTEAFF
TGTGCCTGTCGGACAGTAGGGACTGAAGCTTTCTTT
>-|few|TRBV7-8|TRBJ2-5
CASSLRGGSNLPYQETQYF
TGTGCCAGCAGCTTGCGGGGTGGCTCGAACCTTCCGTACCAAGAGACCCAGTACTTC
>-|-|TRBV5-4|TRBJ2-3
CASSLAPGGGTDTQYF
TGTGCCAGCAGCTTGGCCCCCGGAGGTGGCACAGATACGCAGTATTTT
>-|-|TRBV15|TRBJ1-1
CATSTEPRSTEAFF
TGTGCCACCAGCACCGAACCTAGGAGCACTGAAGCTTTCTTT
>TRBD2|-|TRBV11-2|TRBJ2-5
CASSWTSGRETQYF
TGTGCCAGCAGCTGGACTAGCGGGAGGGAGACCCAGTACTTC
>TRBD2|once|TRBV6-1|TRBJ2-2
CASSEGIAGNTGELFF
TGTGCCAGCAGTGAAGGAATAGCGGGGAACACCGGGGAGCTGTTTTTT
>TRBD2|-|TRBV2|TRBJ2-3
CASSPLGSGGADTQYF
TGTGCCAGCAGCCCCCTGGGCAGCGGGGGAGCAGATACGCAGTATTTT
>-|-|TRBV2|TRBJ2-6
CASSATGFSGANVLTF
TGTGCCAGCAGTGCCACGGGATTCTCTGGGGCCAACGTCCTGACTTTC
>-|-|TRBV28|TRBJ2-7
CAGDADGGVYEQYF
TGTGCCGGAGATGCGGACGGGGGAGTCTACGAGCAGTACTTC
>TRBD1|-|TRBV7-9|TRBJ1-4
CASTGTGVDEKLFF
TGTGCCAGCACCGGGACAGGGGTTGATGAAAAACTGTTTTTT